The 3 T cell receptor beta chains below were found in one sample sequenced in a study of early T cells in non-severe SARS-CoV-2 infection. One entry per CDR3 protein, called by TCRdb with MiXCR from the 5' RACE reads. The data contain around 61,000 distinct CDR3 sequences, over 12% of them singletons. Here the sequenced sample was whole blood, taken at baseline. The receptors stem from an adult who was a healthcare worker with PCR-confirmed SARS-CoV-2 infection or an uninfected control (not recorded which).

V gene TRBV5-1 combines with J gene TRBJ2-3, with 7 bases matching TRBD2. The CDR3 is 14 amino acids. V was clipped by 0 bases and J by 3 bases; unmatched bases: 1. Per germline, CDR1 SGHRS and CDR2 YFSETQ. In DNA form, the CDR3 reads TGCGCCAGCAGCTTGGGGGAGGGGACAGATACGCAGTATTTT. Amino acids: CASSLGEGTDTQYF.

This clonotype was seen a few times. The chain couples TRBV27 to TRBJ2-3; possibly TRBD2 for D (6 bases). The V gene's germline CDR1 is MNHEY and CDR2 SMNVEV (reference sequence). The CDR3 runs 15 residues. Trimming pared 5 bases from V and 3 bases from J, leaving 15 bases between. The CDR3 loop reads CASSPRDGSTDTQYF. The CDR3 DNA sequence: TGTGCCAGCAGTCCGCGGGACGGGTCGACAGATACGCAGTATTTT.

The chain is built from TRBV5-1 and TRBJ2-3; TRBD2 aligns across 16 bases. Looked up from germline, CDR1 is SGHRS and CDR2 is YFSETQ. The CDR3 is made up of 18 amino acids. J lost 4 bases, V lost 4 bases, and 9 bases had no gene match. The CDR3 DNA sequence: TGCGCCAGCAGCCGGCCCGGGACTAGCGGGGGGGGCGCAGATACGCAGTATTTT. Its translation is CASSRPGTSGGGADTQYF. The full variable domain, completed using reference TRBV5-1 and TRBJ2-3, is KAGVTQTPRYLIKTRGQQVTLSCSPISGHRSVSWYQQTPGQGLQFLFEYFSETQRNKGNFPGRFSGRQFSNSRSEMNVSTLELGDSALYLCASSRPGTSGGGADTQYFGPGTRLTVL.